This record looks at one T cell receptor (beta chain) sequence and its context. This record comes from a study of blood T cell repertoires in COVID-19. The overall study: From the United States, Italy and Spain came samples of acute and convalescent COVID-19. The cDNA or gDNA used as material had been derived from T cells, B-cell-depleted T cells, or PBMCs.

Study processing details: Estimated nucleated cell counts came from reference gene primer amplification. Some clones are missing from TCRdb's copy, which holds only in-frame ones; the method was immunoSEQ multiplex PCR. V, J and clone size reflect that table, while D and trimming were determined from the DNA. The repertoire includes hundreds of thousands of clones, about nine tenths of them detected once, and around 1.4% sits in the top ten. Trimming took 4 bases from V and 3 from J, leaving 16 bases between them. The CDR3 has 15 residues. Germline loops: CDR1 LGHDT, CDR2 YNNKEL (reference sequence).

The sample was peripheral blood. The clonotype originates from a woman younger than 45 with active or convalescent COVID-19. The chain uses TRBV3-1 (or the pseudogene TRBV3-2) and TRBJ2-7, with D possibly matching TRBD2 (6 bases). The CDR3 DNA is TGTGCCAGCAGCCTAGAGTTGCGGGAACACTACGAGCAGTACTTC. Protein product: CASSLELREHYEQYF.